Shown below are 9 T cell receptor beta chains from a single sample sequenced in a study of intratumoral heterogeneity in liver cancer. Tumour samples came from separate, distinct regions of the hepatocellular carcinoma nodule. TCRdb's table, derived via immunoSEQ multiplex PCR, lists solely in-frame clones and lacks some. The sample has a few thousand clones; around half are singletons. The starting material was tumor tissue, obtained before any cancer treatment. The origin of the receptors is a man between 65 and 85 years old with hepatocellular carcinoma.

CDR3 region: CASSQVLGAANTEAFF. The CDR3 DNA reads TGTGCCAGCAGCCAAGTATTGGGGGCGGCGAACACTGAAGCTTTCTTT. This chain links TRBV3-1 (or the pseudogene TRBV3-2) with TRBJ1-1, with a weak D call TRBD1 (6 bases). This CDR3 region has 16 residues. Germline CDR1 reads LGHDT; CDR2 reads YNNKEL (reference sequence). The V gene lost 1 base and the J gene lost 1 base, with 13 bases spanning the gap.

The sample holds a few counts of this clone. The chain is built from TRBV19 and TRBJ1-6; 7 nucleotides line up with TRBD1. V trimming: 9 bases; J trimming: 8 bases; junction bases outside the gene matches: 10. The CDR3 is made up of 14 amino acids. Germline lookup yields CDR1 LNHDA and CDR2 SQIVND (reference sequence). The CDR3 nucleotides read TGTGCCAGAGACAACAGGGGAGCGGATTCACCCCTCCACTTT. This gives the protein CARDNRGADSPLHF.

This clone has a handful of counts. The chain is built from TRBV27 and TRBJ1-5; no definite D call. This CDR3 spans 13 amino acids. Germline V gene data show CDR1 as MNHEY and CDR2 as SMNVEV (reference sequence). V lost 3 bases and J 5 bases, leaving 8 bases between the germline ends. CDR3 sequence: CASSFGMDQPQHF. The DNA of the CDR3 is TGTGCCAGCAGTTTCGGTATGGATCAGCCCCAGCATTTT.

This clone showed up just a few times. The chain couples TRBV18 to TRBJ1-2, with 9 positions matching TRBD1. Germline CDR1 reads KGHSH; CDR2 reads LQKENI. The CDR3 has 15 residues. The J segment lost 5 bases and the V segment lost 4 bases, leaving 8 bases of the junction unmatched. The CDR3 sequence is CASSLTGGEFYGYTF. The CDR3 DNA reads TGTGCCAGCTCACTTACAGGGGGCGAATTTTATGGCTACACCTTC.

This chain joins TRBV7-8 and TRBJ2-6; the D is unclear. The V gene lost 10 bases and the J gene lost 0 bases, with 7 bases spanning the gap. Germline CDR1 and CDR2: SGHVS and FQNEAQ. This CDR3 contains 13 residues. The CDR3: CATTFSGANVLTF. CDR3 bases: TGTGCCACCACGTTCTCTGGGGCCAACGTCCTGACTTTC.

This chain links TRBV4-1 with TRBJ2-1, with 10 bases lining up with TRBD2. The germline gives CDR1 MGHRA, CDR2 YSYEKL. V lost 2 bases, J lost 4 bases, and 17 bases stayed unmatched. The CDR3 extends over 20 amino acids. Here the CDR3 DNA reads TGCGCCAGCAGCCAACGCGGTTGGACTAGCGGCCAGAGCCGATACAATGAGCAGTTCTTC. This translates into CASSQRGWTSGQSRYNEQFF.

The gene calls are TRBV24-1 and TRBJ2-1, with 9 positions matching TRBD1. The V gene's germline CDR1 is KGHDR and CDR2 SFDVKD. This CDR3 is built from 14 residues. The ends lost 4 bases at V and 6 bases at J; junction bases unmatched: 3. The CDR3 nucleotides are TGTGCCACCAGTGACCCGGACAGGGGCAATGAGCAGTTCTTC. This sequence encodes CATSDPDRGNEQFF.

The chain carries TRBV9 and TRBJ2-2, with TRBD2 matching over 7 bases. V trimming: 3 bases; J trimming: 7 bases; junction bases outside the gene matches: 6. This CDR3 comprises 14 residues. Germline V gene data show CDR1 as SGDLS and CDR2 as YYNGEE. In DNA, the CDR3 is TGTGCCAGCAGCGAACGGGGGGTTCACGGGGAGCTGTTTTTT. Its translation: CASSERGVHGELFF. The variable domain in full, completed from reference TRBV9 and TRBJ2-2, reads DSGVTQTPKHLITATGQRVTLRCSPRSGDLSVYWYQQSLDQGLQFLIQYYNGEERAKGNILERFSAQQFPDLHSELNLSSLELGDSALYFCASSERGVHGELFFGEGSRLTVL.

V and J are TRBV12-3 or TRBV12-4 and TRBJ1-5; maybe TRBD1 (5 bases). V lost 6 bases to trimming and J lost 6 bases, with 12 bases between them. The CDR3 contains 13 residues. CDR3 DNA sequence: TGTGCCAGCAGCCTCGCTGGGGGTCAGCCCCAGCATTTT. It is translated as CASSLAGGQPQHF.